The 30 T cell receptor beta chains below come from one sample, sequenced in a study of response to subunit inactivated influenza vaccine. TCRdb recomputed calls from the RT-PCR reads with MiXCR, one row per CDR3 protein. The table has roughly 700,000 distinct CDR3 sequences, approximately 13% seen once. The sequencing here drew on PBMCs from blood, taken approximately 15 days before vaccination. The origin of the receptors is a man aged 50 or older who received an inactivated influenza vaccine.

This clonotype has a handful of counts. The rearrangement uses TRBV21-1 and TRBJ1-4; the table calls TRBD1, which could not be checked here. TRBV21-1 is a pseudogene segment. The CDR3 sequence is 14 residues long. DNA of the CDR3: TGTGCCAGCAGCACTGAGGGGCCGGTTGAAAAACTGTTTTTT. The encoded protein is CASSTEGPVEKLFF.

The rearrangement links TRBV15 to TRBJ1-1; D unresolved. The ends were cut back, 0 bases at V and 7 bases at J, with 9 bases in the middle. Germline V gene sequence: CDR1 LNHNV, CDR2 YYDKDF (reference sequence). This CDR3 is built from 13 residues. The CDR3 loop reads CATSREGSNEAFF. The CDR3 DNA reads as TGTGCCACCAGCAGAGAGGGAAGCAATGAAGCTTTCTTT.

This clonotype was seen a few times. At one of its ends the junction is not consistent with the germline gene, which may arise from a read error. The genes are TRBV18 and TRBJ1-1; tentatively, D is TRBD1 (5 bases). CDR1 KGHSH and CDR2 LQKENI come from the germline V gene. This CDR3 has 14 residues. CDR3 sequence: CASLPRQSNTEAFF. The CDR3 coding sequence is TGTGCCAGCTTACCACGACAGTCGAACACTGAAGCTTTCTTT.

This clonotype was observed a handful of times. The chain is built from TRBV9 and TRBJ2-7, with TRBD2 as a possible D gene (5 bases). V was pared by 4 bases and J by 3 bases, with 14 bases between. CDR1 is SGDLS and CDR2 is YYNGEE in the germline V gene. CDR3 size: 14 residues. CDR3 DNA sequence: TGTGCCAGCAGCCGATCTCCGACTAACTACGAGCAGTACTTC. Protein product: CASSRSPTNYEQYF. Together with reference TRBV9 and TRBJ2-7, the CDR3 gives the full variable domain: DSGVTQTPKHLITATGQRVTLRCSPRSGDLSVYWYQQSLDQGLQFLIQYYNGEERAKGNILERFSAQQFPDLHSELNLSSLELGDSALYFCASSRSPTNYEQYFGPGTRLTVT.

This sequence joins TRBV4-1 and TRBJ2-2; 10 nucleotides line up with TRBD1. The ends lost 3 bases at V and 10 bases at J; junction bases unmatched: 14. This CDR3 is built from 17 residues. Germline V gene data show CDR1 as MGHRA and CDR2 as YSYEKL. CDR3 residues: CASSQRGTDRGRTELFF. In nucleotides, the CDR3 is TGCGCCAGCAGCCAGCGTGGGACCGACAGGGGGCGAACGGAGCTGTTTTTT.

This clonotype occurred many times. The chain couples TRBV7-9 to TRBJ2-3; D is unresolved. The germline V gene encodes CDR1 SEHNR and CDR2 FQNEAQ (reference sequence). CDR3 size: 15 residues. V shed 5 bases and J shed 5 bases, with 17 bases lying between them. The CDR3 sequence: CASSPIRTSEDTQYF. The CDR3 DNA sequence: TGTGCCAGCAGCCCTATCCGGACCTCGGAAGATACGCAGTATTTT.

This clonotype was found a few times. This rearrangement joins TRBV20-1 to TRBJ1-5; D may be TRBD1 (6 bases). From germline, CDR1 is DFQATT and CDR2 SNEGSKA (reference sequence). V lost 6 bases and J lost 3, with 15 bases in between. There are 14 residues in the CDR3. The CDR3 loop reads CSATEQGLNQPQHF. CDR3 DNA: TGCAGTGCCACTGAACAGGGTCTCAATCAGCCCCAGCATTTT.

The chain combines TRBV10-2 with TRBJ1-1, with D hard to call. Germline CDR1 reads WSHSY; CDR2 reads SAAADI. This CDR3 is 16 amino acids long. The ends were cut back, 3 bases at V and 2 bases at J, with 16 bases in the middle. The CDR3 DNA follows: TGCGCCAGCAGTGACCCCGCAGGATCCAAAAACACTGAAGCTTTCTTT. This gives the protein CASSDPAGSKNTEAFF.

The V call is TRBV18, the J call TRBJ1-1; 7 positions agree with TRBD1. In germline, CDR1 is KGHSH, CDR2 LQKENI. This CDR3 is built from 17 residues. V gave up 0 bases and J gave up 0 bases; unmatched junction bases: 7. The CDR3 spells CASSPPLGQAMNTEAFF. The CDR3 DNA reads as TGTGCCAGCTCACCACCGTTAGGACAGGCCATGAACACTGAAGCTTTCTTT.

The table lists this clonotype with a few counts. The V gene is TRBV20-1, the J gene TRBJ2-5; 8 nucleotides line up with TRBD2. V trimming: 4 bases; J trimming: 1 base; junction bases outside the gene matches: 5. The CDR3 totals 14 residues. CDR1 and CDR2 from the germline V gene are DFQATT and SNEGSKA (reference sequence). In DNA, the CDR3 is TGCAGTGCTACCGGGACTAGTGTCCAAGAGACCCAGTACTTC. Translated, it gives CSATGTSVQETQYF.

The chain employs TRBV7-9 and TRBJ2-7, with a tentative D call TRBD2 (5 bases). Trimming removed 5 bases at V and 6 bases at J, with 23 bases between. Germline CDR1 SEHNR, CDR2 FQNEAQ (reference sequence). The CDR3 is 16 residues long. The chain's CDR3 is CASSHTRDRTSVEQYF. The CDR3, as DNA: TGTGCCAGCAGCCACACACGGGATCGAACCAGTGTCGAGCAGTACTTC.

This clonotype turned up a few times. The chain employs TRBV28 and TRBJ1-2; possibly TRBD1 for D (6 bases). Germline V lookup: CDR1 MDHEN, CDR2 SYDVKM. V was trimmed by 7 bases and J by 4 bases, leaving 16 bases between them. The CDR3 sequence is 14 residues long. Here the CDR3 reads CASTSGGQGYGYTF. CDR3 coding DNA: TGTGCCAGCACCTCGGGGGGGCAGGGCTATGGCTACACCTTC.

This clonotype was found many times. The chain employs TRBV18 and TRBJ2-2, with a weak D call TRBD1 (5 bases). Germline lookup yields CDR1 KGHSH and CDR2 LQKENI. This CDR3 has 13 residues. Trimming pared 1 base from V and 5 bases from J, leaving 5 bases between. The CDR3 coding sequence is TGTGCCAGCTCACCACGACAGACCGGGGAGCTGTTTTTT. Translated: CASSPRQTGELFF.

V is TRBV18 and J is TRBJ2-4; 12 bases match TRBD2. Germline V gene sequence: CDR1 KGHSH, CDR2 LQKENI. Losses at the gene ends were 3 bases for V and 0 bases for J; bases not matched to a gene: 9. CDR3 size: 19 residues. CDR3 loop: CASSPALAGGTLAKNIQYF. DNA for the CDR3: TGTGCCAGCTCACCCGCACTAGCGGGGGGAACTCTAGCCAAAAACATTCAGTACTTC.

The chain recombines TRBV25-1 with TRBJ2-2; 8 bases are shared with TRBD1. Germline-derived CDR1 and CDR2 are MGHDK and SYGVNS. The length of the CDR3 is 18 residues. Trimming cost V 7 bases and J 3 bases; bases outside gene matches: 16. CDR3 in amino acids: CASTVNRGKGLDTGELFF. As DNA, the CDR3 is TGTGCCAGCACGGTGAACAGGGGGAAAGGTTTGGACACCGGGGAGCTGTTTTTT.

This clonotype was recorded a few times. V and J are TRBV2 and TRBJ2-7; D call uncertain. With 0 bases removed from V and 5 bases from J, the gap between germline ends came to 8 bases. Germline CDR1 is SNHLY and CDR2 is FYNNEI. The CDR3 sequence is 13 residues long. As DNA, the CDR3 is TGTGCCAGCAGTGAAGCGAGTAGGGACGAGCAGTACTTC. Its translation is CASSEASRDEQYF. Filled out from reference TRBV2 and TRBJ2-7, the complete variable domain reads EPEVTQTPSHQVTQMGQEVILRCVPISNHLYFYWYRQILGQKVEFLVSFYNNEISEKSEIFDDQFSVERPDGSNFTLKIRSTKLEDSAMYFCASSEASRDEQYFGPGTRLTVT.

This clonotype has ten or more counts. The rearrangement uses TRBV5-1 and TRBJ1-2; TRBD1 matches at 8 bases. The CDR3 totals 14 residues. CDR1 and CDR2 from the germline V gene are SGHRS and YFSETQ. V was clipped by 0 bases and J by 3 bases; unmatched bases: 1. The CDR3 here is CASSLGGQDYGYTF. CDR3 coding DNA: TGCGCCAGCAGCTTGGGGGGACAGGACTATGGCTACACCTTC. Supplemented by reference TRBV5-1 and TRBJ1-2, the full variable domain reads KAGVTQTPRYLIKTRGQQVTLSCSPISGHRSVSWYQQTPGQGLQFLFEYFSETQRNKGNFPGRFSGRQFSNSRSEMNVSTLELGDSALYLCASSLGGQDYGYTFGSGTRLTVV.

The chain has TRBV4-3 and TRBJ2-1; 8 positions match TRBD2. The germline V gene has CDR1 LGHNA and CDR2 YSLEER. The ends lost 1 base at V and 8 bases at J; junction bases unmatched: 7. This CDR3 is 15 amino acids long. The CDR3 protein is CASSQAREGPYEQFF. The CDR3 region has the DNA TGCGCCAGCAGCCAAGCCCGGGAGGGCCCTTATGAGCAGTTCTTC.

The gene calls are TRBV5-4 and TRBJ2-7; D gene uncertain. Trimming removed 0 bases from V and 3 bases from J, with 13 bases in between. The CDR3 is 15 residues long. Germline CDR1 is SGHNT and CDR2 is YYREEE (reference sequence). The CDR3 DNA reads TGTGCCAGCAGCTTGGCGGCAGGAGATTACTACGAGCAGTACTTC. This sequence encodes CASSLAAGDYYEQYF.

This clonotype was seen repeatedly, ten times or more. V is TRBV6-2 or TRBV6-3 and J is TRBJ1-5; tentatively, D is TRBD1 (6 bases). From germline, CDR1 is MNHEY and CDR2 SVGEGT. The CDR3 is made up of 13 amino acids. Trimming left V 6 bases short and J 5 bases short, with 11 bases between. CDR3 region: CASSLNRDQPQHF. The CDR3 DNA follows: TGTGCCAGCAGCTTAAACAGGGATCAGCCCCAGCATTTT.

This clonotype was recorded a few times. The chain is built from TRBV7-8 and TRBJ2-5; 9 bases align to TRBD2. CDR3 length equals 16 residues. The germline CDR1 and CDR2 sequences are SGHVS and FQNEAQ. Unmatched junction bases numbered 8, after V lost 1 base and J lost 5 bases. CDR3 residues: CASSLVAGGPEETQYF. The CDR3 DNA is TGTGCCAGCAGCTTAGTGGCGGGAGGGCCGGAGGAGACCCAGTACTTC.

The table lists this clonotype with a few counts. This chain joins TRBV30 and TRBJ2-7; tentatively, D is TRBD1 (6 bases). Germline CDR1 and CDR2: GTSNPN and SVGIG (reference sequence). V lost 2 bases, J lost 4 bases, and 12 bases lay in between. This CDR3 spans 13 amino acids. The CDR3 bases are TGTGCCTGGAGTACAGGGCTTTCGTACGAGCAGTACTTC. It translates to CAWSTGLSYEQYF.

This clonotype has a handful of counts. The V gene is TRBV7-2, the J gene TRBJ2-1, with D perhaps matching TRBD2 (6 bases). The CDR3 sequence is 16 residues long. V lost 5 bases and J lost 4, with 18 bases in between. The germline V gene encodes CDR1 SGHTA and CDR2 FQGNSA. The CDR3 DNA is TGTGCCAGCAGCAGACAGCCCGGGACTCGTTACAATGAGCAGTTCTTC. It encodes CASSRQPGTRYNEQFF.

V gene TRBV7-3 combines with J gene TRBJ2-7, with D perhaps matching TRBD2 (5 bases). The germline V gene has CDR1 SGHTA and CDR2 FQGTGA. The CDR3 is 13 residues long. Trimming took 1 base from V and 6 from J, leaving 10 bases between them. CDR3 in amino acids: CASSLNMAGEQYF. The CDR3 DNA sequence: TGTGCCAGCAGCTTAAATATGGCGGGCGAGCAGTACTTC.

The chain combines TRBV12-3 or TRBV12-4 with TRBJ1-1; D is perhaps TRBD1 (5 bases). V shed 6 bases and J shed 1 base, with 12 bases lying between them. This CDR3 region has 14 residues. The CDR3 sequence is CASRPRDQNTEAFF. In DNA form, the CDR3 reads TGTGCCAGCAGGCCAAGGGACCAGAACACTGAAGCTTTCTTT.

The sample holds many counts of this clonotype. V and J are TRBV13 and TRBJ2-7; 7 nucleotides align to TRBD2. Germline-derived CDR1 and CDR2 are PRHDT and FYEKMQ (reference sequence). With V trimmed by 5 bases and J by 1 base, 8 bases remained unmatched. This CDR3 contains 15 residues. CDR3 sequence (DNA): TGTGCCAGCAGCCCCTCTTCCGGGGGGTCCTACGAGCAGTACTTC. It yields the protein CASSPSSGGSYEQYF. The full variable domain, rest sourced from reference TRBV13 and TRBJ2-7, is AAGVIQSPRHLIKEKRETATLKCYPIPRHDTVYWYQQGPGQDPQFLISFYEKMQSDKGSIPDRFSAQQFSDYHSELNMSSLELGDSALYFCASSPSSGGSYEQYFGPGTRLTVT.

This clonotype was detected many times. V and J are TRBV14 and TRBJ1-1; D is possibly TRBD1 (5 bases). CDR1 and CDR2 (germline): SGHDN, FVKESK. V gave up 4 bases and J gave up 1 base, with 7 bases separating them. The CDR3 consists of 13 residues. CDR3 coding DNA: TGTGCCAGCAGCCGGGACTGGAACACTGAAGCTTTCTTT. It yields the protein CASSRDWNTEAFF.

The chain has TRBV29-1 and TRBJ1-2; no reliable D call. The germline gives CDR1 SQVTM, CDR2 ANQGSEA. With 3 bases removed from V and 3 bases from J, the gap between germline ends came to 14 bases. The CDR3 totals 14 residues. Written as DNA, the CDR3 is TGCAGCGTTGATGGACGGGAGGCTGACTATGGCTACACCTTC. Translation: CSVDGREADYGYTF. The full variable domain, with the rest looked up from reference TRBV29-1 and TRBJ1-2, is SAVISQKPSRDICQRGTSLTIQCQVDSQVTMMFWYRQQPGQSLTLIATANQGSEATYESGFVIDKFPISRPNLTFSTLTVSNMSPEDSSIYLCSVDGREADYGYTFGSGTRLTVV.

The chain combines TRBV29-1 with TRBJ2-7; 9 positions agree with TRBD1. V trimming: 4 bases; J trimming: 2 bases; junction bases outside the gene matches: 6. This CDR3 has 14 amino acids. The germline V gene encodes CDR1 SQVTM and CDR2 ANQGSEA. CDR3 in DNA: TGCAGCGTTGCGGGCGACAGGGGGACCTACGAGCAGTACTTC. Translation gives CSVAGDRGTYEQYF.

J is TRBJ2-7 and V is TRBV5-1; no clear D gene. The germline V and J ends were trimmed by 1 base and 2 bases, with 13 bases remaining between them. This CDR3 contains 15 residues. CDR1 and CDR2 from the germline V gene are SGHRS and YFSETQ. The CDR3 DNA is TGCGCCAGCAGCTTGACGCCGAGCTTACCCTACGAGCAGTACTTC. This codes for CASSLTPSLPYEQYF. The variable domain in full, completed from reference TRBV5-1 and TRBJ2-7, reads KAGVTQTPRYLIKTRGQQVTLSCSPISGHRSVSWYQQTPGQGLQFLFEYFSETQRNKGNFPGRFSGRQFSNSRSEMNVSTLELGDSALYLCASSLTPSLPYEQYFGPGTRLTVT.